This T cell receptor (beta chain) was recovered during a study of OX40 agonist ivuxolimab in advanced cancers. Study-wide background: From roughly 23 to 85 years was the age range, with a mean of roughly 64 years, and about 83% were male.

Autoimmune disease history or systemic immunosuppression was exclusionary. The assay was immunoSEQ multiplex PCR, and TCRdb's table has in-frame clones only and misses some. The table has 20,000 to 30,000 clones, about 87% seen once; the top ten hold under 35%. The sample here was CD4+ or CD8+ T cells sorted from blood, taken in a trial of the OX40 agonist ivuxolimab. The sequence was obtained from an adult with an advanced solid tumor such as melanoma, head and neck, liver or kidney cancer.

The CDR3 sequence is CASSNRGKGDYGYTF. In nucleotides, the CDR3 is TGTGCCAGTAGTAATCGGGGAAAGGGAGACTATGGCTACACCTTC. J is TRBJ1-2 and V is TRBV19; D gene ambiguous. The CDR3 consists of 15 residues. Germline CDR1 reads LNHDA; CDR2 reads SQIVND (reference sequence). Trimming took 4 bases from V and 3 from J, leaving 15 bases between them. Complete variable domain (other parts from reference TRBV19 and TRBJ1-2): DGGITQSPKYLFRKEGQNVTLSCEQNLNHDAMYWYRQDPGQGLRLIYYSQIVNDFQKGDIAEGYSVSREKKESFPLTVTSAQKNPTAFYLCASSNRGKGDYGYTFGSGTRLTVV.